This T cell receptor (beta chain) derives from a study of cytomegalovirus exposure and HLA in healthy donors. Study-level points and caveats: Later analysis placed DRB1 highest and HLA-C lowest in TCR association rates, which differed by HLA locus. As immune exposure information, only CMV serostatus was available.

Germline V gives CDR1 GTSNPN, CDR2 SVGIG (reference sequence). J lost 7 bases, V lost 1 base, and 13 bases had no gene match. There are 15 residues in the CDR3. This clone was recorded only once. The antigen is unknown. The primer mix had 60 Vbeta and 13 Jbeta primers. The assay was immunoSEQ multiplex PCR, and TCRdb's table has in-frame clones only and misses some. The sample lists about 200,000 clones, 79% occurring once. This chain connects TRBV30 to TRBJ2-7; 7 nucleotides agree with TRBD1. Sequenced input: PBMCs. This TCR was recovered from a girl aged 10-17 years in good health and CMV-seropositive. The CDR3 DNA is TGTGCCTGGAGTGCCCTCCCCAGGGGGAAGGGGGAGCAGTACTTC. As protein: CAWSALPRGKGEQYF.